The 24 T cell receptor beta chains below all came from one sample that was sequenced in a study of blood T cell repertoires in COVID-19. This table comes from immunoSEQ multiplex PCR, and its TCRdb copy is limited to in-frame clones, with some not included. The table includes around 200,000 clones, more than 70% detected once. What was sequenced was peripheral blood. The receptors were gathered from a middle-aged man with active or convalescent COVID-19.

The J gene is TRBJ1-1, the V gene TRBV3-1 (or the pseudogene TRBV3-2), with TRBD1 matching 9 bases. The CDR3 has 14 residues. Germline V CDR1 and CDR2: LGHDT, YNNKEL (reference sequence). With 6 bases clipped from V and 1 base from J, the junction kept 3 bases outside the gene matches. The chain's CDR3 is CASRKTGGNTEAFF. CDR3 in DNA: TGTGCCAGCAGAAAGACAGGGGGGAACACTGAAGCTTTCTTT.

The V gene is TRBV30, the J gene TRBJ2-3; D is ambiguous. V was trimmed by 2 bases and J by 8 bases, leaving 11 bases between them. This CDR3 is built from 12 residues. CDR1 and CDR2 (germline): GTSNPN, SVGIG (reference sequence). The CDR3 DNA is TGTGCCTGGAGTCCCCTAGTTATTACGCAGTATTTT. Its translation: CAWSPLVITQYF.

V gene TRBV4-2 combines with J gene TRBJ2-7; 7 bases are a match to TRBD1. J was trimmed by 2 bases and V by 0 bases; bases with no gene match: 7. The CDR3 consists of 16 residues. Germline assignment: CDR1 LGHNA and CDR2 YNFKEQ. CDR3 in DNA: TGTGCCAGCAGCCAAGAGTGGAGACAGGGCGCCTACGAGCAGTACTTC. Translation: CASSQEWRQGAYEQYF.

This clone was seen a single time. The sample contains more than one DNA sequence encoding this CDR3. The chain recombines TRBV10-3 with TRBJ2-5, with D possibly being TRBD2 (6 bases). This CDR3 has 13 amino acids. Germline loops: CDR1 ENHRY, CDR2 SYGVKD. V gave up 5 bases and J gave up 1 base, with 8 bases separating them. The CDR3 protein is CAISRDSQETQYF. The CDR3 DNA follows: TGTGCCATCAGTCGGGACTCCCAAGAGACCCAGTACTTC.

The V call is TRBV30, the J call TRBJ2-7; a possible D gene is TRBD1 (6 bases). CDR1 and CDR2 from the germline V gene are GTSNPN and SVGIG (reference sequence). Trimming shortened V by 0 bases and J by 4 bases, and 13 bases separated the two germline ends. The CDR3 spans 14 residues. The CDR3 protein is CAWSVGRGQYEQYF. CDR3 nucleotides: TGTGCCTGGAGTGTGGGCAGGGGCCAATACGAGCAGTACTTC.

The gene calls are TRBV25-1 and TRBJ2-7, with 9 bases fitting TRBD1. Trimming cost V 8 bases and J 3 bases; bases outside gene matches: 8. Germline CDR1 MGHDK, CDR2 SYGVNS. This CDR3 is built from 14 residues. The CDR3 protein is CASSPPGQGYEQYF. The CDR3 nucleotides are TGTGCCAGCTCACCTCCGGGACAGGGCTACGAGCAGTACTTC.

For the CDR3, the DNA is TGTGCCAGCAGCTTAGACGAAGTAGACGAGCAGTACTTC. Amino acids: CASSLDEVDEQYF. The V gene is TRBV11-3, the J gene TRBJ2-7; D ambiguous. Germline CDR1 reads SGHNT; CDR2 reads YENEEA. With 0 bases removed from V and 5 bases from J, the gap between germline ends came to 8 bases. The CDR3 has 13 residues.

The chain couples TRBV29-1 to TRBJ2-7; 8 bases are a match to TRBD2. The germline gives CDR1 SQVTM, CDR2 ANQGSEA. CDR3 length equals 13 residues. V lost 5 bases, J lost 1 base, and 4 bases stayed unmatched. The CDR3 DNA follows: TGCAGCGTTTTTAGCGGGAATTCCTACGAGCAGTACTTC. The encoded protein is CSVFSGNSYEQYF.

This clone was counted a single time. This rearrangement joins TRBV6-5 to TRBJ2-5, with 7 bases aligning to TRBD2. The V gene's germline CDR1 is MNHEY and CDR2 SVGAGI. V was pared by 0 bases and J by 4 bases, with 8 bases of the junction left unmatched. This CDR3 is 16 amino acids long. The CDR3 bases are TGTGCCAGCAGTTACTCTGGCGGGAGTTCTCCAGAGACCCAGTACTTC. Translation: CASSYSGGSSPETQYF.

The chain has TRBV24-1 and TRBJ1-2, with D hard to call. Germline loops: CDR1 KGHDR, CDR2 SFDVKD. V gave up 6 bases and J gave up 0 bases, with 4 bases separating them. This CDR3 has 12 amino acids. CDR3 DNA: TGTGCCACCAGTCCTTCTAACTATGGCTACACCTTC. The encoded protein is CATSPSNYGYTF.

This clone was picked up one time. The chain links TRBV10-3 to TRBJ2-2; no clear D. This CDR3 has 13 amino acids. Germline V gene lookup returns CDR1 ENHRY and CDR2 SYGVKD. Trimming shortened V by 4 bases and J by 7 bases, and 10 bases separated the two germline ends. The CDR3 protein is CAISGVLVGELFF. In DNA, the CDR3 is TGTGCCATCAGTGGCGTCCTGGTCGGGGAGCTGTTTTTT.

The gene calls are TRBV6-5 and TRBJ2-7, with D tentatively TRBD2 (6 bases). Trimming left V 4 bases short and J 6 bases short, with 13 bases between. The CDR3 covers 13 residues. The V gene's germline CDR1 is MNHEY and CDR2 SVGAGI. The CDR3 sequence is CASSSPGTGEQYF. The CDR3 DNA is TGTGCCAGCAGTTCCCCAGGGACTGGCGAGCAGTACTTC.

This chain uses TRBV19 with TRBJ2-1; TRBD2 agrees at 8 bases. The CDR3 loop spans 14 amino acids. Trimming cost V 5 bases and J 5 bases; bases outside gene matches: 5. Germline loops: CDR1 LNHDA, CDR2 SQIVND (reference sequence). The CDR3 spells CASSARGGHNEQFF. CDR3 DNA sequence: TGTGCCAGTAGTGCCCGGGGGGGGCACAATGAGCAGTTCTTC. Supplemented by reference TRBV19 and TRBJ2-1, the full variable domain reads DGGITQSPKYLFRKEGQNVTLSCEQNLNHDAMYWYRQDPGQGLRLIYYSQIVNDFQKGDIAEGYSVSREKKESFPLTVTSAQKNPTAFYLCASSARGGHNEQFFGPGTRLTVL.

In the case of this clone: Being one base from a much bigger clone, this may be a read error. This chain connects TRBV6-2 or TRBV6-3 to TRBJ2-2; no reliable D call. Germline values: CDR1 MNHEY, CDR2 SVGEGT. This CDR3 contains 12 residues. Trimming shortened V by 4 bases and J by 2 bases, and 2 bases separated the two germline ends. Here the CDR3 reads CASSLNTGELFF. The CDR3 DNA reads as TGTGCCAGCAGTTTAAACACCGGGGAGCTGTTTTTT.

The gene calls are TRBV7-2 and TRBJ1-2, with no clear D. Looked up from germline, CDR1 is SGHTA and CDR2 is FQGNSA. V shed 5 bases and J shed 1 base, with 17 bases lying between them. The CDR3 is made up of 16 amino acids. CDR3 protein: CASSLGRHLFNYGYTF. The CDR3 DNA is TGTGCCAGCAGCCTGGGCAGACACCTTTTTAACTATGGCTACACCTTC.

The rearrangement uses TRBV12-3 or TRBV12-4 and TRBJ1-1; D unresolved. V was clipped by 1 base and J by 6 bases, with 9 bases between them. There are 13 residues in the CDR3. The CDR3 loop is CASSLGPAAEAFF. In DNA, the CDR3 is TGTGCCAGCAGTTTAGGTCCGGCGGCTGAAGCTTTCTTT.

The V call is TRBV11-2, the J call TRBJ2-6, with 7 nucleotides matching TRBD1. With V trimmed by 0 bases and J by 0 bases, 8 bases remained unmatched. CDR1 and CDR2 (germline): SGHAT, FQNNGV. CDR3 length equals 19 residues. CDR3 sequence (DNA): TGTGCCAGCAGCTTAGATGCGGCAGGGGGATACTCTGGGGCCAACGTCCTGACTTTC. It encodes CASSLDAAGGYSGANVLTF.

V and J are TRBV7-2 and TRBJ2-3, with D perhaps TRBD1 (5 bases). CDR1 and CDR2 from the germline V gene are SGHTA and FQGNSA. V was shortened by 2 bases and J by 0 bases, with 9 bases between the two germline ends. The CDR3 is 15 amino acids. For the CDR3, the DNA is TGTGCCAGCAGCTTAATCCGGACAAGCACAGATACGCAGTATTTT. Its translation is CASSLIRTSTDTQYF. Combining the CDR3 with reference TRBV7-2 and TRBJ2-3 gives the whole variable domain GAGVSQSPSNKVTEKGKDVELRCDPISGHTALYWYRQSLGQGLEFLIYFQGNSAPDKSGLPSDRFSAERTGGSVSTLTIQRTQQEDSAVYLCASSLIRTSTDTQYFGPGTRLTVL.

The chain combines TRBV4-3 with TRBJ1-6; D is ambiguous. Looked up from germline, CDR1 is LGHNA and CDR2 is YSLEER. Trimming took off 1 base at V and 8 bases at J, with 12 bases between the two ends. This CDR3 has 15 amino acids. CDR3 in amino acids: CASSQVAGRDSPLHF. The DNA of the CDR3 is TGCGCCAGCAGCCAAGTGGCTGGGAGGGATTCACCCCTCCACTTT.

This clone was observed a few times. V is TRBV7-9 and J is TRBJ1-4; D might be TRBD1 (5 bases). CDR3 length: 17 amino acids. Trimming shortened V by 1 base and J by 0 bases, and 12 bases separated the two germline ends. Germline V gene data show CDR1 as SEHNR and CDR2 as FQNEAQ (reference sequence). The DNA of the CDR3 is TGTGCCAGCAGCTTAGGATCCCAGGGCTCAACTAATGAAAAACTGTTTTTT. Amino acid sequence: CASSLGSQGSTNEKLFF.

This clone was seen once. The chain employs TRBV7-9 and TRBJ2-3; 7 nucleotides match TRBD2. Trimming at V came to 2 bases and at J to 1 base, leaving 6 bases not matched to a gene. The CDR3 consists of 16 residues. Germline CDR1 SEHNR, CDR2 FQNEAQ (reference sequence). The CDR3 DNA sequence: TGTGCCAGCAGCTTAAGACAGCGGGGAGGCACAGATACGCAGTATTTT. This encodes CASSLRQRGGTDTQYF.

The chain has TRBV6-6 and TRBJ1-5; D might be TRBD1 (6 bases). Germline V CDR1 and CDR2: MNHNY, SVGAGI (reference sequence). V was shortened by 6 bases and J by 3 bases, with 15 bases between the two germline ends. The CDR3 is made up of 15 amino acids. The CDR3 DNA is TGTGCCAGCAGCCGCGCCCGGACAGACAATCAGCCCCAGCATTTT. Its translation: CASSRARTDNQPQHF.

This clone is a singleton in its sample. The chain recombines TRBV19 with TRBJ1-4; 7 nucleotides agree with TRBD1. J was trimmed by 0 bases and V by 6 bases; bases with no gene match: 16. CDR3 length: 19 residues. Germline CDR1 reads LNHDA; CDR2 reads SQIVND (reference sequence). The CDR3 DNA reads as TGTGCCAGTAGCAGACTCGGGACAGCCGTCCCCTCAACTAATGAAAAACTGTTTTTT. This translates into CASSRLGTAVPSTNEKLFF.

Turning to this clone: One end of the junction does not line up with germline, which may come from a read error. V and J are TRBV4-2 and TRBJ2-1; a weak D match, TRBD2 (6 bases). This CDR3 comprises 15 residues. The V gene's germline CDR1 is LGHNA and CDR2 YNFKEQ. CDR3 in DNA: TGTGCCAGCAACCAACTACCGACTGGGGGGAAGGAGCAGTTCTTC. Amino acids: CASNQLPTGGKEQFF.